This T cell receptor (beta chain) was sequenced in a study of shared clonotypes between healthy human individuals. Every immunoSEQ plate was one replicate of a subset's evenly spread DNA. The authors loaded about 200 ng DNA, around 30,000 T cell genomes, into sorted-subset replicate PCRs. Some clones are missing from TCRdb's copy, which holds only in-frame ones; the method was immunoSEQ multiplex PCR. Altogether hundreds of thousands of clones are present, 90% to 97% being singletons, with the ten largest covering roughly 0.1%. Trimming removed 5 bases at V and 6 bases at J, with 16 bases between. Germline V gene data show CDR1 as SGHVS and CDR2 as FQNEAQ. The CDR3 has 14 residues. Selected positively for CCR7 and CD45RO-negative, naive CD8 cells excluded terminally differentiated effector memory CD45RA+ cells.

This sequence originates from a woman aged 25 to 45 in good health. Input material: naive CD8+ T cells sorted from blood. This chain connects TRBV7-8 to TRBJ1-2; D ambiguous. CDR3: CASSPGPLVDGYTF. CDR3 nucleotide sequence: TGTGCCAGCAGCCCCGGACCCCTTGTGGATGGCTACACCTTC.